This T cell receptor beta chain is from a study of human T cells and chemical hapten exposure (TCRdb year 2021). Background for the entire study: For sensitization, 2% DPC in acetone was applied to a roughly 2 cm by roughly 2 cm area of upper inner arm skin. Patch tests used Finn chambers with 0.01% DPC on the upper back, scored after 6 days by International Contact Dermatitis Research Group standards. The study tracked peripheral blood TCR repertoire changes in vivo during primary and secondary sensitization to the hapten diphenylcyclopropenone (DPC) in alopecia patients. Libraries were combined into a pool for sequencing, and differences in TCR yield between samples came mainly from small differences in library volumes within the pool. Most of the patients in the cohort were female, and the cohort covered alopecia areata with under or over 50% scalp involvement, alopecia totalis and alopecia universalis. Throughout the study period of approximately 23 weeks, patients also received therapeutic DPC doses to the scalp every week. Roughly 30 alopecia patients gave blood for TCR sequencing at one to four time points (pre-sensitization, 2, 6 and 24 weeks). Blood samples were taken from patients before sensitization (week 0) and at 2, 6 and about 24 weeks after DPC sensitization.

CDR1 is given as DFQATT and CDR2 as SNEGSKA, both from the germline V gene (reference sequence). Deletion took 0 bases off V and 5 bases off J, with a span of 17 bases between the germline ends. The cysteine opens and the phenylalanine closes a CDR3 of 15 amino acids. Only the CDR3 region is kept as DNA, spanning 45 bases read in frame from base 1. The library was prepared using RACE. This sample was sequenced with a NextSeq 500. During library preparation, unique molecular identifiers were attached to individual cDNA molecules so that TCRs could be counted quantitatively and reproducibly. Both TCR alpha and TCR beta chains were sequenced from each blood RNA sample. As for the authors' bioinformatics: Samples had a median of roughly 99,000 TCRs, with a range from roughly 23,224 to 700,000. The Decombinator software suite was used to annotate V, J and CDR3 in the TCR reads. To make PS versus PT1 abundance plots, every sample was subsampled to the same number of TCRs (28,000). TCRs were defined as expanded if absent before sensitization and observed at least eight times at the 2-week time point. TCRdb reworked the public reads: Q25 trimming with fastp, MiXCR clone assembly, productive beta chains retained. Rows with one shared CDR3 protein collapse into an entry with the most common genes and DNA. In this record, the V and J calls reflect TCRdb's handling and not the investigators' own analysis. The table for this sample lists 65,000 to 80,000 distinct CDR3 sequences; 10% of them were counted only once. 1.1% to 1.5% of the sample comes from the top ten.

With regard to this clonotype: Its binding antigen is unknown. Base qualities are missing; no much larger clone stands one base away.

The time point label of this sample denotes: patch test 1, 2 weeks after DPC sensitization. Interpreted using the paper, the treatment or condition label stands for: therapeutic diphenylcyclopropenone sensitization with weekly scalp DPC. At every patch-test visit, the blood draw took place before the patch test was put on. Eligible patients were aged 18 to 70, diagnosed with alopecia, deemed suitable for DPC therapy, and excluded if pregnant. Total RNA was extracted from unfractionated whole blood collected in Tempus Blood RNA tubes. Overall study results and their limits: Alopecia, a presumed autoimmune disease, was present in all patients, so the immune response of the patients might differ from that of healthy individuals. The number of TCRs above 1 in 1000 frequency did not change with DPC sensitization; there was no evidence of global repertoire structure alterations. Patch test score was positively correlated with the number of PT1 expanded TCRs, with significance at thresholds 8, 16 and 32 but not at 4. Significantly more large CDR3 similarity clusters were formed by expanded TCRs than by pre-sensitization or healthy control sets, consistent with antigen-driven responses. After repeated subsampling, the strength of the expansion versus patch-test correlation and the threshold at which it became significant changed.

The sequence was obtained from a woman aged 45 to 65 with alopecia areata. Some clones in this sample may be carry-over from other donors' samples. The V and J segments used are TRBV20-1 and TRBJ2-7; the D gene is unclear. Sequenced here: whole blood, sampled in connection with sensitization to the hapten diphenylcyclopropenone (DPC). The nucleotide sequence is given as TGCAGTGCTAGAGAGACAAGGACCCCGAAGGACGAGCAGTACTTC. Its amino acids are CSARETRTPKDEQYF.